The following is a T cell receptor (beta chain) sequence with its context. This record comes from a study of regulatory T cells in long-lasting Graves disease. Study overall: Positive TSH receptor antibodies alongside over 5 years of antithyroid drugs were what marked Graves' disease as persistent.

Time point given: persistent/refractory GD, antithyroid drugs over 5 years with positive TRAb. RNA from PBMCs was the source of the TCR library. The CDR3 has 13 amino acids. Trimming shortened V by 0 bases and J by 3 bases, and 6 bases separated the two germline ends. Germline V gene lookup returns CDR1 MGHRA and CDR2 YSYEKL. Assembly of TCR beta libraries relied on iRepertoire HTBI primers together with Arm-PCR of CDR3 regions. Each CDR3 protein is one row after TCRdb ran MiXCR on the multiplex PCR reads. This sample has some 370,000 distinct CDR3 sequences, with around 21% found just once. This TCR derives from a female donor with Graves disease. The sequencing here drew on peripheral blood mononuclear cells (PBMCs), taken when the disease was refractory, from a patient treated with antithyroid drugs. The V gene is TRBV4-1, the J gene TRBJ2-7, with no clear D. The CDR3 sequence is CASSQESSYEQYF. In DNA, the CDR3 is TGCGCCAGCAGCCAAGAGTCAAGCTACGAGCAGTACTTC.